The table lists the clone carrying this T cell receptor (beta chain) with a count of one. The CDR3 covers 13 residues. V shed 5 bases and J shed 3 bases, with 8 bases lying between them. Source study methods: Nucleated cell number was recorded as an estimate derived from reference gene primer amplification. Produced via immunoSEQ multiplex PCR; TCRdb's table is partial and in-frame only. V, J and clone size are those of that table, while D and trimming were read from the DNA. The sample records more than 95,000 clones, around nine tenths being singletons. The sample is drawn from a study of blood T cell repertoires in COVID-19. The wider study: Sources were T cells, B-cell-depleted T cells, or PBMCs; the material itself was cDNA or gDNA.

The rearrangement links TRBV12-3 or TRBV12-4 to TRBJ1-5; D may be TRBD1 (5 bases). The receptor comes from a woman older than 75 with acute or convalescent COVID-19. Sequencing was carried out using peripheral blood. CDR3 sequence reads: CASSRDYNQPQHF. Written as DNA, the CDR3 is TGTGCCAGCAGTAGGGACTACAATCAGCCCCAGCATTTT.